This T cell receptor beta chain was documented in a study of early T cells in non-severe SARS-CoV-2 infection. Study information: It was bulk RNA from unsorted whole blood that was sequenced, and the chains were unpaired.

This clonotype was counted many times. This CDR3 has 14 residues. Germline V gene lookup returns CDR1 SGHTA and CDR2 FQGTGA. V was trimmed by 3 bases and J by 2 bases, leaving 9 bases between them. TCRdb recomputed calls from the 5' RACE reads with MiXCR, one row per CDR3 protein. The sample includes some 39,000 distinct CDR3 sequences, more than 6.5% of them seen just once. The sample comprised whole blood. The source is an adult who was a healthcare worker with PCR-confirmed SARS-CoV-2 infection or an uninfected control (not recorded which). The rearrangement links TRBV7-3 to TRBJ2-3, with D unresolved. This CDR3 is CASSFRQPTDTQYF. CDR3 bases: TGTGCCAGCAGCTTTCGACAACCCACAGATACGCAGTATTTT. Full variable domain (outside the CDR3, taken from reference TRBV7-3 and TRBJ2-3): GAGVSQTPSNKVTEKGKYVELRCDPISGHTALYWYRQSLGQGPEFLIYFQGTGAADDSGLPNDRFFAVRPEGSVSTLKIQRTERGDSAVYLCASSFRQPTDTQYFGPGTRLTVL.